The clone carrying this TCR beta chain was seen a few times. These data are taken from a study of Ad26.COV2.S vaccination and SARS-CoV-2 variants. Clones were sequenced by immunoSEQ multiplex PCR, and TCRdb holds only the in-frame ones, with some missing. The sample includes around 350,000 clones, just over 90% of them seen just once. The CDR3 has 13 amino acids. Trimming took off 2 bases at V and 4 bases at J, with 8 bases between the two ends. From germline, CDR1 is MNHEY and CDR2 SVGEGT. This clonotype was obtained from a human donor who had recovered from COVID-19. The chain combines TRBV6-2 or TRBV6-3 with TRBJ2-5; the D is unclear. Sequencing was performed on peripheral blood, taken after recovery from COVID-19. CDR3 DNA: TGTGCCAGCAGTTACGGCTACACAGAGACCCAGTACTTC. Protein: CASSYGYTETQYF.